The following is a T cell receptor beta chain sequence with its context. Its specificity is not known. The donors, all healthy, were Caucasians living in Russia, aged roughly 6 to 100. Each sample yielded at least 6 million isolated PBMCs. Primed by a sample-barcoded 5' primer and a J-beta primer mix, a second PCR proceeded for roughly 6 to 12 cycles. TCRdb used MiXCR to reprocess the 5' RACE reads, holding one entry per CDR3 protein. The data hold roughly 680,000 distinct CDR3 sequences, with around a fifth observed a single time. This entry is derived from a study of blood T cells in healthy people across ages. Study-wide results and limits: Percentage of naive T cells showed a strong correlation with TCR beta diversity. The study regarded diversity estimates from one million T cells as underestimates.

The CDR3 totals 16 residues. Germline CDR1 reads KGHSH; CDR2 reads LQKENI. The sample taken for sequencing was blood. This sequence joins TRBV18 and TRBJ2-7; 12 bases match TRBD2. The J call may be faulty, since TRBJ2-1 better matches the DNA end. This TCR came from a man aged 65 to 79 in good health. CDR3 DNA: TGTGCCAGCTCACCATTGGGACTAGCGGGTGTAGGTGAGCAGTTCTTC. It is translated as CASSPLGLAGVGEQFF.